This T cell receptor (beta chain) stems from a study of Ad26.COV2.S vaccination and SARS-CoV-2 variants. Across the study: The study gave Ad26.COV2.S intramuscularly, once or twice 56 days apart.

The CDR3 extends over 12 amino acids. Germline lookup yields CDR1 SQVTM and CDR2 ANQGSEA. V was pared by 7 bases and J by 2 bases, with 11 bases between. Treatment indicated: approximately 18 received Ad26.COV2.S at low or high dose, single or two shots; 5 received placebo; per-sample allocation not given. Day 63 after the first vaccine or placebo injection was the time point for sampling. Clones were sequenced by immunoSEQ multiplex PCR, and TCRdb holds only the in-frame ones, with some missing. The sample records about 400,000 clones, roughly 88% being singletons. This clone was detected a few times. Additional DNA sequences in this sample encode the identical CDR3.

This receptor was identified in a person between 18 and 59 years old who received the Ad26.COV2.S COVID-19 vaccine or a placebo. The chain recombines TRBV29-1 with TRBJ1-2; the D gene is possibly TRBD1 (5 bases). The sequenced sample was peripheral blood, obtained in a trial of Ad26.COV2.S vaccine versus placebo. The CDR3 loop reads CSASGGNYGYTF. In nucleotides, the CDR3 is TGCAGCGCCTCCGGGGGAAACTATGGCTACACCTTC. The variable domain in full, completed from reference TRBV29-1 and TRBJ1-2, reads SAVISQKPSRDICQRGTSLTIQCQVDSQVTMMFWYRQQPGQSLTLIATANQGSEATYESGFVIDKFPISRPNLTFSTLTVSNMSPEDSSIYLCSASGGNYGYTFGSGTRLTVV.